Shown below are 4 T cell receptor beta chains from a single sample sequenced in a study of cytomegalovirus exposure and HLA in healthy donors (dated by TCRdb to about 2017). The library came from the immunoSEQ multiplex PCR assay. A mixture of 60 forward primers for TCR Vbeta segments and 13 reverse primers for TCR Jbeta segments was used in the multiplex PCR. Sourced from immuneACCESS, this table was stored by TCRdb with only in-frame sequences that have V and J called. A share of the clones is absent; for the studies checked, an unresolved V gene accounts for under half, and the remainder has no known explanation. In this sample the table shows 150,000 to 200,000 clones, 75% to 90% of which occur a single time. Approximately 2% of the sample goes to the ten largest clones. What was sequenced was PBMCs. Receptor source: a woman in her late teens or twenties in good health and CMV-seronegative.

The chain recombines TRBV6-1 with TRBJ1-1; 10 bases are shared with TRBD1. The ends lost 3 bases at V and 5 bases at J; junction bases unmatched: 6. Per the germline V gene, CDR1 is MNHNS and CDR2 is SASEGT. This CDR3 region has 15 residues. CDR3 loop: CASSDRDRGGTEAFF. CDR3 nucleotide sequence: TGTGCCAGCAGTGATCGGGACAGGGGTGGAACTGAAGCTTTCTTT.

V gene TRBV10-2 combines with J gene TRBJ1-2, with 7 bases lining up with TRBD1. The CDR3 runs 15 residues. Per the germline V gene, CDR1 is WSHSY and CDR2 is SAAADI. V shed 5 bases, J shed 8 bases, and the junction held 14 bases outside the gene matches. Written as DNA, the CDR3 is TGCGCCAGCAGTACCAACCGGGACAGAGAGGAAGGCTACACCTTC. This encodes CASSTNRDREEGYTF.

This chain joins TRBV5-5 and TRBJ2-7, with D maybe TRBD2 (7 bases). Trimming pared 0 bases from V and 0 bases from J, leaving 16 bases between. CDR1 is SGHKS, CDR2 YYEKEE, per germline (reference sequence). The length of the CDR3 is 17 residues. The CDR3 loop is CASSLGPAGASSYEQYF. The CDR3 coding sequence is TGTGCCAGCAGCTTGGGGCCCGCGGGGGCGAGCTCCTACGAGCAGTACTTC.

J is TRBJ2-1 and V is TRBV5-1; 10 nucleotides line up with TRBD2. Germline trimming cut 0 bases from V and 6 bases from J; bases unmatched to any gene: 6. The CDR3 is 16 residues long. Germline values: CDR1 SGHRS, CDR2 YFSETQ. The CDR3 spells CASSLALAGVGNEQFF. The DNA of the CDR3 is TGCGCCAGCAGCTTGGCTCTAGCGGGAGTCGGCAATGAGCAGTTCTTC.